This T cell receptor beta chain was captured by sequencing in a study of T cell responses to AZD1222 COVID-19 vaccine. Germline assignment: CDR1 MGHRA and CDR2 YSYEKL. The ends lost 0 bases at V and 7 bases at J; junction bases unmatched: 18. The CDR3 has 20 amino acids. Study-wide results and limits: Possibly, clonal diversity was underestimated; donors were largely white British and included more females. Elevations in Spike-specific TCR breadth and depth followed administration of two AZD1222 doses.

For this clone: The antigen is unknown.

Repertoires were generated with immunoSEQ multiplex PCR, while TCRdb's copy carries only in-frame clones and drops some. The sample has some 160,000 clones, more than 75% seen once. Second-dose intervals of approximately 4 or approximately 12 weeks were pooled. Sequencing used peripheral blood, obtained 28 days after the second AZD1222 dose. The receptor was isolated from an adult who received the AZD1222 COVID-19 vaccine. The chain carries TRBV4-1 and TRBJ2-1, with 10 nucleotides matching TRBD2. The chain's CDR3 is CASSQDSGLAEGASWNEQFF. In DNA form, the CDR3 reads TGCGCCAGCAGCCAAGATAGCGGACTAGCGGAGGGGGCTTCTTGGAATGAGCAGTTCTTC.